These T cell receptor beta chains were read from a single sample in a study. Each CDR3 protein gets one entry after TCRdb re-called the 5' RACE reads with MiXCR. The profile covers nearly 40,000 distinct CDR3 sequences, with under 20% appearing a single time and approximately 3% taken by the ten largest. Sequencing was done on a sample of naive CD4+ T cells sorted from a lymph node. These receptors came from a female donor with breast cancer. Both conserved end residues are part of each CDR3. The D gene is left open where the match is weak. Rows give clone size only sometimes, using once, few, many, or a class for an expanded clone.

d_call clone_size cdr3_length j_call v_call cdr3_aa cdr3_nt
TRBD2 - 16 TRBJ2-5 TRBV4-2 CASSPQPGLARETQYF TGTGCCAGCAGCCCCCAACCGGGACTAGCGAGAGAGACCCAGTACTTC
TRBD2 many 13 TRBJ2-3 TRBV12-3/TRBV12-4 CASSLGAGSERYF TGTGCCAGCAGTTTAGGAGCGGGGTCCGAACGGTATTTT
TRBD1 - 17 TRBJ1-2 TRBV2 CASSESENRGRQGGYTF TGTGCCAGCAGTGAATCGGAAAACAGGGGGCGCCAGGGTGGCTACACCTTC
- - 14 TRBJ2-1 TRBV7-3 CASSTPAGDNEQFF TGTGCCAGCAGCACTCCCGCAGGGGACAATGAGCAGTTCTTC
- - 15 TRBJ2-1 TRBV9 CASSVAGQRYNEQFF TGTGCCAGCAGCGTAGCGGGCCAGCGGTACAATGAGCAGTTCTTC
TRBD1 - 14 TRBJ1-5 TRBV3-1 CASSQGQGNQPQHF TGTGCCAGCAGCCAAGGACAGGGTAATCAGCCCCAGCATTTT
- - 13 TRBJ2-5 TRBV30 CAWSGTQVGTQYF TGTGCCTGGTCCGGGACCCAGGTAGGGACCCAGTACTTC
- many 13 TRBJ2-7 TRBV7-3 CASSLLGGYEQYF TGTGCCAGCAGCTTATTGGGAGGCTACGAGCAGTACTTC
- many 14 TRBJ1-2 TRBV5-1 CASSLATQGHGYTF TGCGCCAGCAGCTTGGCGACGCAGGGCCATGGCTACACCTTC
TRBD1 few 14 TRBJ1-6 TRBV7-2 CASRGQVKYSPLHF TGTGCCAGCAGGGGACAGGTTAAGTATTCACCCCTCCACTTT
- few 14 TRBJ1-1 TRBV7-9 CASSLNQGQTEAFF TGTGCCAGCAGCTTAAATCAGGGGCAAACTGAAGCTTTCTTT
- many 15 TRBJ2-4 TRBV4-3 CASSQVWEVKNIQYF TGCGCCAGCAGCCAAGTATGGGAAGTCAAAAACATTCAGTACTTC
- - 13 TRBJ1-1 TRBV5-1 CASSLKKDTEAFF TGCGCCAGCAGCTTGAAAAAAGACACTGAAGCTTTCTTT
- few 11 TRBJ2-1 TRBV7-2 CASSLAPEQFF TGTGCCAGCAGCTTAGCCCCTGAGCAGTTCTTC
TRBD1 few 15 TRBJ1-1 TRBV5-1 CASSLGTGGNRGAFF TGCGCCAGCAGCTTGGGGACAGGGGGAAATAGGGGGGCTTTCTTT
- few 13 TRBJ2-3 TRBV15 CATSRVLSNTQYF TGTGCCACCAGCAGGGTCCTATCCAATACGCAGTATTTT
- - 14 TRBJ1-2 TRBV2 CASSVSKEVYGYTF TGTGCCAGCAGTGTTTCCAAGGAGGTCTATGGCTACACCTTC
- many 12 TRBJ2-5 TRBV5-1 CASRRDQETQYF TGCGCCAGCAGACGTGACCAAGAGACCCAGTACTTC
TRBD1 - 14 TRBJ1-2 TRBV4-3 CASSRTGGGYGYTF TGCGCCAGCAGCCGCACAGGGGGCGGGTATGGCTACACCTTC
TRBD1 many 11 TRBJ2-1 TRBV7-2 CASSLGQGKFF TGTGCCAGCAGCTTGGGACAGGGAAAGTTCTTC
- many 14 TRBJ2-3 TRBV7-2 CASSLGQRTDTQYF TGTGCCAGCAGCTTGGGACAACGCACAGATACGCAGTATTTT
TRBD1 - 13 TRBJ2-5 TRBV7-2 CASSTRTGETQYF TGTGCCAGCAGCACTCGGACAGGAGAGACCCAGTACTTC
- few 15 TRBJ2-5 TRBV20-1 CSARDGVGGRETQYF TGCAGTGCTAGAGATGGGGTGGGGGGCCGAGAGACCCAGTACTTC
- many 13 TRBJ1-1 TRBV29-1 CSVERGGGTEAFF TGCAGCGTTGAAAGGGGGGGGGGCACTGAAGCTTTCTTT
- many 13 TRBJ2-1 TRBV27 CASSFTDGNEQFF TGTGCCAGCAGTTTCACCGACGGCAATGAGCAGTTCTTC
- few 12 TRBJ1-2 TRBV5-1 CASSLEAGGYTF TGCGCCAGCAGCTTGGAAGCAGGCGGCTACACCTTC
- many 13 TRBJ2-4 TRBV7-2 CASEVVTKNIQYF TGTGCCAGCGAAGTTGTCACCAAAAACATTCAGTACTTC
- medium-sized 13 TRBJ2-1 TRBV6-5 CASRQSSYNEQFF TGTGCCAGCAGACAAAGCTCCTACAATGAGCAGTTCTTC
TRBD1 - 14 TRBJ1-1 TRBV18 CASSPSRGDTEAFF TGTGCCAGCTCACCATCCAGGGGGGACACTGAAGCTTTCTTT
- few 12 TRBJ2-7 TRBV20-1 CSAREGGYEQYF TGCAGTGCTAGAGAGGGCGGCTACGAGCAGTACTTC
- - 13 TRBJ1-1 TRBV5-6 CASSADAYTEAFF TGTGCCAGCAGCGCAGACGCGTACACTGAAGCTTTCTTT
TRBD1 few 16 TRBJ1-1 TRBV12-3/TRBV12-4 CASSSPGQGPSTEAFF TGTGCCAGCAGTTCTCCGGGACAGGGGCCCAGCACTGAAGCTTTCTTT
- many 8 TRBJ2-1 TRBV24-1 CATREQFF TGTGCCACCAGGGAGCAGTTCTTC